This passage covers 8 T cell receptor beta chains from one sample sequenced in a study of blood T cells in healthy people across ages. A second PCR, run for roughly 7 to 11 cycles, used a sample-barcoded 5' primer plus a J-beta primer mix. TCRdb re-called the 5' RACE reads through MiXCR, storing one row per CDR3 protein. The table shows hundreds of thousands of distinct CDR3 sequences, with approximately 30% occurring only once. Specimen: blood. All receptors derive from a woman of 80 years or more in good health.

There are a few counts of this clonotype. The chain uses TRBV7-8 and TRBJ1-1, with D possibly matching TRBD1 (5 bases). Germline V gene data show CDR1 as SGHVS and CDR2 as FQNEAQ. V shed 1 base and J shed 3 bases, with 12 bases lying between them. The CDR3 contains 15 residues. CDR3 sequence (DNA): TGTGCCAGCAGCTTAGGGATTTTCAGGGACACTGAAGCTTTCTTT. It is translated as CASSLGIFRDTEAFF.

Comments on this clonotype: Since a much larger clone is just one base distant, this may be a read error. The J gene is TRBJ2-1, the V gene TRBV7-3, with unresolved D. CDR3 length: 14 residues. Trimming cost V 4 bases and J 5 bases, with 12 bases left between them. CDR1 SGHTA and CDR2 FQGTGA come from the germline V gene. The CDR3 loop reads CASSWNYGDNEQFF. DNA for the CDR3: TGTGCCAGCAGCTGGAATTACGGCGACAATGAGCAGTTCTTC.

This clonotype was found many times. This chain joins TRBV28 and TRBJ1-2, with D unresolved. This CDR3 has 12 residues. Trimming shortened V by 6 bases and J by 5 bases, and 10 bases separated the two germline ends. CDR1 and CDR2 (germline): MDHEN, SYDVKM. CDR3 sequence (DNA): TGTGCCAGCAGCACAGATCCATATGGCTACACCTTC. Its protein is CASSTDPYGYTF.

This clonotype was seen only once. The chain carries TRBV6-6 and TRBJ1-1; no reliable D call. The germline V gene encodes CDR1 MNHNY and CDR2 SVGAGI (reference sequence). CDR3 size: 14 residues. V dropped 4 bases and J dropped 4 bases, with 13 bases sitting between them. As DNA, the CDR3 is TGTGCCAGCAGTTCGCAGTCACGCACCACTGAAGCTTTCTTT. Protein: CASSSQSRTTEAFF.

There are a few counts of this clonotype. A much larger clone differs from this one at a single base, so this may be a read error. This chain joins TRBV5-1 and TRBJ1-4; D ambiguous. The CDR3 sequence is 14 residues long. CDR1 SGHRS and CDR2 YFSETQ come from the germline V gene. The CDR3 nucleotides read TGCGCCAGCAGCTTGGCGGCCTCTCGAGAAAAACGGTTTTTT. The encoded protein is CASSLAASREKRFF.

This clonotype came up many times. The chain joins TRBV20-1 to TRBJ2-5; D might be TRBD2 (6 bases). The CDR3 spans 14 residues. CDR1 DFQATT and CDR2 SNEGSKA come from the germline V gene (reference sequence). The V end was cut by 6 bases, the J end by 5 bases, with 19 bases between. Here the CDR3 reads CSAAGDGLRETQYF. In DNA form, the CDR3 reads TGCAGTGCAGCGGGCGACGGGCTTCGTGAGACCCAGTACTTC.

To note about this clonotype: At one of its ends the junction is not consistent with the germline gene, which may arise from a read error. CDR3 region: CASSFAGRGGVEQHF. The CDR3 DNA sequence: TGTGCCAGCAGCTTTGCGGGGCGGGGGGGCGTTGAGCAGCACTTC. The chain couples TRBV7-2 to TRBJ2-1, with 9 nucleotides matching TRBD2. Per germline, CDR1 SGHTA and CDR2 FQGNSA. The CDR3 length is 15 residues.

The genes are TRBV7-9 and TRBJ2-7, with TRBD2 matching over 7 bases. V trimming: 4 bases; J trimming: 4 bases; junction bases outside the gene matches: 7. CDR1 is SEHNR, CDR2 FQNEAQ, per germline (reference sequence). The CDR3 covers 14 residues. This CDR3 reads CASSSGGSKYEQYF. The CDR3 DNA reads TGTGCCAGCAGCTCCGGGGGGTCTAAATACGAGCAGTACTTC.